This T cell receptor (beta chain) comes out of a study of beta chain features in type 1 diabetes. The whole isolated RNA underwent reverse transcription, so sequencing captured expressed TCRB transcripts. Only in-frame clones appear in the TCRdb table, and some are missing; sequencing was by immunoSEQ multiplex PCR. The sample shows approximately 400,000 clones, more than 12% of them seen only once. This clone was found a few times. V lost 4 bases, J lost 1 base, and 3 bases stayed unmatched. Germline assignment: CDR1 SGDLS and CDR2 YYNGEE. CDR3 length equals 15 residues. The TCR was taken from a woman in her late teens or twenties in good health. The chain links TRBV9 to TRBJ2-5, with TRBD2 identical over 11 bases. Sequencing was carried out using naive CD4+ T cells from blood. The DNA for the CDR3 is TGTGCCAGCAGCAGAGGACTAGCGGGCCAAGAGACCCAGTACTTC. Its protein is CASSRGLAGQETQYF.